One T cell receptor beta chain is described in this entry. Antigen unknown. Cultured cells yielded isolated CD4+ T cells after 10 days. This entry belongs to a study of vaccination effects on CD4 cells after COVID-19. Study-level results: Healthy vaccinees' vaccine-induced clones included only 1 of 255 that recognized common cold coronaviruses.

The CDR3 has 13 amino acids. V lost 5 bases to trimming and J lost 2 bases, with 9 bases between them. CDR1 and CDR2 from the germline V gene are SEHNR and FQNEAQ (reference sequence). Clones were sequenced by immunoSEQ multiplex PCR, and TCRdb holds only the in-frame ones, with some missing. The sample contains around 40,000 clones, 65% to 70% of which appear only once. The sequence was collected from a human donor who received a COVID-19 vaccine. J is TRBJ1-1 and V is TRBV7-9; unclear D gene. This specimen consisted of CD4+ T cells from PBMCs cultured without peptide, obtained before COVID-19 vaccination. The CDR3: CASSRDLNTEAFF. CDR3 coding DNA: TGTGCCAGCAGCCGAGATCTTAACACTGAAGCTTTCTTT.